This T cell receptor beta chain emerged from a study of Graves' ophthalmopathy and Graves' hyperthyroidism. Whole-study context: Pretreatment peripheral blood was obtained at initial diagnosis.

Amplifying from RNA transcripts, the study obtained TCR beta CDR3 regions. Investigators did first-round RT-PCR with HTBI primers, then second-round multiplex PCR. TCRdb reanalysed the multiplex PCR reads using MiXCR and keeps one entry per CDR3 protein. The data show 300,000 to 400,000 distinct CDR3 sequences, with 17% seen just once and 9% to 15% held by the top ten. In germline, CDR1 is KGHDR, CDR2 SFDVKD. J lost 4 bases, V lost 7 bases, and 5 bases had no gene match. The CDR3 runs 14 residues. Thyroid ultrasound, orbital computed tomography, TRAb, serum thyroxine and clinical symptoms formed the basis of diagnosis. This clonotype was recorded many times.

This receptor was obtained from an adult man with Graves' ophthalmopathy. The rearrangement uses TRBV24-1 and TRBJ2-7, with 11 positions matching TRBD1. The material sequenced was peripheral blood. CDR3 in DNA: TGTGCCACCAGCGCAGGGACAGGGGGGTACGAGCAGTACTTC. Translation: CATSAGTGGYEQYF.